This T cell receptor (beta chain) was recovered during a study of blood T cell repertoires in COVID-19. Data came from immunoSEQ multiplex PCR; TCRdb stores just in-frame clones and leaves some out. The sample has around 140,000 clones, around 80% seen once. Living in roughly 23 US areas, the participants were between roughly 18 and 95 years of age. Participants were placed into cohorts based on the clinical history they reported. Donors in Cohort 3 who had recovered were those with two negative PCRs, healthcare professional clearance, or resolution of their symptoms. The V gene lost 4 bases and the J gene lost 7 bases, with 14 bases spanning the gap. Germline lookup yields CDR1 SGHDN and CDR2 FVKESK. The CDR3 length is 14 residues.

The sequenced sample consisted of PBMCs or T cells enriched from blood (not recorded which). This chain joins TRBV14 and TRBJ1-5, with a weak D call TRBD1 (6 bases). This clonotype originated in a woman aged 45-65 years who had recovered from COVID-19. The CDR3 nucleotides read TGTGCCAGCAGCCGGGCAGGGGCCTTGCAGCCCCAGCATTTT. It specifies CASSRAGALQPQHF.